This T cell receptor beta chain was captured in a study of type 1 and type 2 diabetes patients. Genomic DNA was the PCR template. Multiplex PCR with 30 forward and 13 reverse primers amplified the TCR beta CDR3. One entry per CDR3 protein results from TCRdb running MiXCR on the multiplex PCR reads. Seen here are 270,000 or so distinct CDR3 sequences, over 45% observed once, and the top ten hold around 15%. The length of the CDR3 is 15 residues. CDR1 is LNHDA, CDR2 SQIVND, per germline (reference sequence). Deletions cut 7 bases from V and 5 bases from J, with 18 bases between. The specimen sequenced was peripheral blood mononuclear cells (PBMCs). This receptor was taken from a young man with type 2 diabetes. V gene TRBV19 combines with J gene TRBJ1-5; D is unresolved. The CDR3 loop is CASNAVGFGDQPQHF. The CDR3 DNA sequence: TGTGCCAGTAACGCTGTGGGGTTTGGGGATCAGCCCCAGCATTTT.